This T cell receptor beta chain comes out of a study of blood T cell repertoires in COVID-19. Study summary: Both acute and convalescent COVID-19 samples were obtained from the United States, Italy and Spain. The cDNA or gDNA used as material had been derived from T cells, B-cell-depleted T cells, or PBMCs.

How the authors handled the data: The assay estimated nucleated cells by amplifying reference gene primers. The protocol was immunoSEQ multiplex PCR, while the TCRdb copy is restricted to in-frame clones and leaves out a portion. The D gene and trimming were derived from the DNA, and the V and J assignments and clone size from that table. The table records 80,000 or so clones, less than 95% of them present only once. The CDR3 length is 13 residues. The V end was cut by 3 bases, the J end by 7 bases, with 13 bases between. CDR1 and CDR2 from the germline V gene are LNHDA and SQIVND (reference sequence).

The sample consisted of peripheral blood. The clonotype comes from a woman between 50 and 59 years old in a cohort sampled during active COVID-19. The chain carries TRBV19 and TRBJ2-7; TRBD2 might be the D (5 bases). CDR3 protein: CASSMEGLGEQYF. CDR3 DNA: TGTGCCAGTAGTATGGAAGGACTCGGGGAGCAGTACTTC.